The rows below give T cell receptor beta chains drawn from one sample of a study of blood T cell repertoires in COVID-19. The data were produced by immunoSEQ multiplex PCR, yet TCRdb's version contains in-frame clones alone and is incomplete. The table includes approximately 170,000 clones, about 85% detected once. Sequenced: peripheral blood. The receptors come from a man older than 75 with COVID-19, enrolled during active disease. Each CDR3 is given with its conserved first and last residue. The D gene is left open where the match is weak. Size is omitted from some rows. Given values are once, few, many or a class for expanded clones.

abundance	v_gene	d_gene	j_gene	CDR3aa	CDR3nt
-	TRBV5-1	-	TRBJ2-5	CASSLNAGQETQYF	TGCGCCAGCAGCTTGAATGCAGGACAAGAGACCCAGTACTTC
-	TRBV7-2	-	TRBJ1-1	CASRLGGGTEAFF	TGTGCCAGCAGGTTGGGAGGGGGCACTGAAGCTTTCTTT
-	TRBV10-3	-	TRBJ1-5	CAISERRGGGNQPQHF	TGTGCCATCAGTGAGCGACGGGGGGGCGGCAATCAGCCCCAGCATTTT
-	TRBV5-1	-	TRBJ1-4	CASSLGQHGKLFF	TGCGCCAGCAGCTTGGGACAGCACGGGAAACTGTTTTTT
few	TRBV19	TRBD2	TRBJ2-1	CASSILAGYNEQFF	TGTGCCAGTAGTATCCTAGCGGGGTACAATGAGCAGTTCTTC
-	TRBV9	TRBD1	TRBJ2-1	CASSPRDRTYNEQFF	TGTGCCAGCAGCCCCCGGGACAGGACCTACAATGAGCAGTTCTTC
-	TRBV28	-	TRBJ1-2	CASSPPGTSYGYTF	TGTGCCAGCAGTCCCCCCGGGACTAGCTATGGCTACACCTTC
-	TRBV3-1/TRBV3-2	-	TRBJ2-1	CASSHRGSSYNEQFF	TGTGCCAGCAGCCACAGGGGTAGCTCCTACAATGAGCAGTTCTTC
-	TRBV3-1/TRBV3-2	-	TRBJ2-7	CASSLMGGGLDEQYF	TGTGCCAGCAGCCTTATGGGGGGGGGCTTAGACGAGCAGTACTTC
few	TRBV7-8	TRBD1	TRBJ1-5	CASSLGQGHQPQHF	TGTGCCAGCAGCTTGGGACAGGGCCATCAGCCCCAGCATTTT
-	TRBV5-6	TRBD2	TRBJ2-5	CASSSAKTHPTAGRETQYF	TGTGCCAGCAGCTCCGCGAAGACCCACCCGACAGCGGGGAGAGAGACCCAGTACTTC
-	TRBV12-5	TRBD1	TRBJ1-1	CASGLGGQLAAFF	TGTGCTAGTGGTTTGGGGGGACAGCTCGCAGCTTTCTTT
-	TRBV2	TRBD2	TRBJ2-3	CASSRLAGQADTQYF	TGTGCCAGCAGTCGACTAGCGGGGCAAGCAGATACGCAGTATTTT
-	TRBV15	-	TRBJ2-5	CATSREGAEETQYF	TGTGCCACCAGCAGAGAGGGGGCCGAAGAGACCCAGTACTTC
-	TRBV28	TRBD1	TRBJ1-2	CASSPEASGTVYGYTF	TGTGCCAGCAGTCCAGAGGCCTCCGGGACAGTCTATGGCTACACCTTC
-	TRBV7-9	-	TRBJ2-3	CASSLLASGTDTQYF	TGTGCCAGCAGCTTACTAGCGTCGGGCACAGATACGCAGTATTTT
-	TRBV10-3	TRBD1	TRBJ1-3	CAISESTGKNTIYF	TGTGCCATCAGTGAGTCGACAGGGAAAAACACCATATATTTT
-	TRBV9	TRBD1	TRBJ2-7	CASSYSGTGGEQYF	TGTGCCAGCAGCTATTCCGGGACAGGGGGAGAGCAGTACTTC
-	TRBV6-6	TRBD1	TRBJ1-5	CASSGQGDQPQHF	TGTGCCAGCAGCGGGCAGGGGGATCAGCCCCAGCATTTT
-	TRBV5-1	TRBD1	TRBJ2-5	CASRPDRGNGAQYF	TGCGCCAGCAGACCGGACAGGGGAAATGGGGCCCAGTACTTC
-	TRBV7-8	-	TRBJ1-2	CASSLNTGGGYTF	TGTGCCAGCAGCTTAAATACAGGCGGAGGCTACACCTTC
-	TRBV7-2	-	TRBJ1-6	CASIPGVGSPLHF	TGTGCCAGCATCCCGGGGGTCGGTTCACCCCTCCACTTT
-	TRBV11-2	TRBD2	TRBJ2-1	CASSLVAGGFTNEQFF	TGTGCCAGCAGCTTAGTGGCGGGGGGGTTCACAAATGAGCAGTTCTTC
-	TRBV29-1	TRBD1	TRBJ2-1	CSAGGQGSYNEQFF	TGCAGCGCTGGGGGACAGGGATCCTACAATGAGCAGTTCTTC
-	TRBV6-5	TRBD2	TRBJ2-7	CASSRPGGAYEQYF	TGTGCCAGCAGCCGTCCGGGGGGGGCCTACGAGCAGTACTTC
-	TRBV3-1/TRBV3-2	-	TRBJ2-7	CASSANPTGRTYEQYF	TGTGCCAGCAGCGCAAACCCCACAGGGAGAACCTACGAGCAGTACTTC